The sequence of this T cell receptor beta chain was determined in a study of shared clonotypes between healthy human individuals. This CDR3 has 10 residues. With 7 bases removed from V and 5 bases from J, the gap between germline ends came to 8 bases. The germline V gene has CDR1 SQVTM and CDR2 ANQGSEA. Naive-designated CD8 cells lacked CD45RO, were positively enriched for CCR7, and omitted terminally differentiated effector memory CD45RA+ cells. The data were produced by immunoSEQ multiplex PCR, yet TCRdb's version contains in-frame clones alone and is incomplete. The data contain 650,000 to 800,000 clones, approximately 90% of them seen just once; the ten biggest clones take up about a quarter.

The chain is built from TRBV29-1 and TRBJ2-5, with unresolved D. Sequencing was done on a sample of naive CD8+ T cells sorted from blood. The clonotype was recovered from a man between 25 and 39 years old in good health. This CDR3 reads CSGASETQYF. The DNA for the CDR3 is TGCAGCGGCGCGAGTGAGACCCAGTACTTC.